In its sample, the clone carrying this T cell receptor (beta chain) was seen a few times. The sample belongs to a study of blood T cell repertoires in COVID-19. The overall study: Acute and convalescent COVID-19 specimens originated in the United States, Italy and Spain. T cells, B-cell-depleted T cells, or PBMCs supplied cDNA or gDNA.

Original analysis: Estimated nucleated cell counts came from reference gene primer amplification. Data came from immunoSEQ multiplex PCR; TCRdb stores just in-frame clones and leaves some out. The V and J calls and clone size come from that table; D and trimming were worked out from the DNA. The table records 150,000 to 200,000 clones, roughly 85% of them present only once. The germline CDR1 and CDR2 sequences are SGHRS and YFSETQ. CDR3 length: 16 amino acids. Unmatched junction bases numbered 7, after V lost 4 bases and J lost 6 bases. The sequenced material came from peripheral blood. The clonotype comes from a human donor in a cohort sampled during active COVID-19. The rearrangement joins TRBV5-1 to TRBJ2-3; the match to TRBD2 covers 14 bases. The CDR3 coding sequence is TGCGCCAGCAGCGCTGCGACTAGCGGGAGGGCGGATACGCAGTATTTT. Translating gives CASSAATSGRADTQYF.